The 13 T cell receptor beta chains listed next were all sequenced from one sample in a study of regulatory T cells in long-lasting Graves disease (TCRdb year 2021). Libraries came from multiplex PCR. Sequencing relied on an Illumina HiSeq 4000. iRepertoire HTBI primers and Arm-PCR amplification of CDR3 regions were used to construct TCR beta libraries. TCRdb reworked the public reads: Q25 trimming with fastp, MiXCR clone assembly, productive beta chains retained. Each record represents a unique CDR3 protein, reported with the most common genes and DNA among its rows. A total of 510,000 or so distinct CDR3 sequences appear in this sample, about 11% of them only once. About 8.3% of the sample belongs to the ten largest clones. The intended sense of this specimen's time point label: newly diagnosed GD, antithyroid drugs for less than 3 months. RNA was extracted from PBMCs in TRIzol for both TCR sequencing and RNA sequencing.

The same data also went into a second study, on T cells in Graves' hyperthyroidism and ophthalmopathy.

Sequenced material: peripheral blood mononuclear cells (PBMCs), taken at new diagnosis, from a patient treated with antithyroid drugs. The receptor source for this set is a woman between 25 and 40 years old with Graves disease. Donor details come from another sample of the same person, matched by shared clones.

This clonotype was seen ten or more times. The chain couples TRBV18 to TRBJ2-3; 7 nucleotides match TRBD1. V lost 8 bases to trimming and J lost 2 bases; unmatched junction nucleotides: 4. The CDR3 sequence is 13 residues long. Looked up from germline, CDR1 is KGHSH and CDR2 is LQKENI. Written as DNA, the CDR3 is TGTGCCAGCACGGGACAGACCACAGATACGCAGTATTTT. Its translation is CASTGQTTDTQYF. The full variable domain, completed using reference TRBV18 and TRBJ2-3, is NAGVMQNPRHLVRRRGQEARLRCSPMKGHSHVYWYRQLPEEGLKFMVYLQKENIIDESGMPKERFSAEFPKEGPSILRIQQVVRGDSAAYFCASTGQTTDTQYFGPGTRLTVL.

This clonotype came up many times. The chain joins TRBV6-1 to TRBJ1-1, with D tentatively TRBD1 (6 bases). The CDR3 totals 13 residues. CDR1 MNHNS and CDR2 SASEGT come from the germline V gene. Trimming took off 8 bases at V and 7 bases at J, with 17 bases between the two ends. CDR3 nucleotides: TGTGCCAGCGGGGGAGGGGGGGCTGGTGAAGCTTTCTTT. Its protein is CASGGGGAGEAFF.

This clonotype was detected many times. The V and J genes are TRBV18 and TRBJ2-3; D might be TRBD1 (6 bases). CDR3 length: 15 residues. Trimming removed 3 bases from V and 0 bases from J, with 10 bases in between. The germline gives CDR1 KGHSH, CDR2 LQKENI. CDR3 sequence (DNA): TGTGCCAGCTCACCGGCAGGGGTTAGCACAGATACGCAGTATTTT. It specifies CASSPAGVSTDTQYF.

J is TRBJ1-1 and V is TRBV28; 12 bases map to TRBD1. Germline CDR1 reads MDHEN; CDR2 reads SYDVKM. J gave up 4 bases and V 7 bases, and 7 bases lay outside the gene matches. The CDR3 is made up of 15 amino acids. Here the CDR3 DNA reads TGTGCCAGCACCGGGACAGGGGGCGCGGTCACTGAAGCTTTCTTT. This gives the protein CASTGTGGAVTEAFF. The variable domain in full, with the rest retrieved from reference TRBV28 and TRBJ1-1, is DVKVTQSSRYLVKRTGEKVFLECVQDMDHENMFWYRQDPGLGLRLIYFSYDVKMKEKGDIPEGYSVSREKKERFSLILESASTNQTSMYLCASTGTGGAVTEAFFGQGTRLTVV.

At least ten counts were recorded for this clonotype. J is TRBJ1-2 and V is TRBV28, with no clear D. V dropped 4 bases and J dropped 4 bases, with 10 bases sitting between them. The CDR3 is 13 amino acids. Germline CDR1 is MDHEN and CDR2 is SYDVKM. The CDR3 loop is CASSSQTRYGYTF. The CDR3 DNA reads TGTGCCAGCAGTTCCCAAACCCGCTATGGCTACACCTTC.

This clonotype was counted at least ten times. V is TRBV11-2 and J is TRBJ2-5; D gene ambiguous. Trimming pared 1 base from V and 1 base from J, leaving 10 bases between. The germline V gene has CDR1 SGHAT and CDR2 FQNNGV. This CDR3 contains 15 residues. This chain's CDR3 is CASSLGLRPQETQYF. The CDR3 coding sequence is TGTGCCAGCAGCTTAGGGCTCCGGCCCCAAGAGACCCAGTACTTC.

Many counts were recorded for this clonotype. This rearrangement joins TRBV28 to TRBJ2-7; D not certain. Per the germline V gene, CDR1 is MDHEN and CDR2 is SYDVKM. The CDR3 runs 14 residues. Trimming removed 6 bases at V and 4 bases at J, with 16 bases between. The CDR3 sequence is CASRSIFTLYEQYF. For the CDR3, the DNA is TGTGCCAGCAGATCCATTTTTACCCTTTACGAGCAGTACTTC.

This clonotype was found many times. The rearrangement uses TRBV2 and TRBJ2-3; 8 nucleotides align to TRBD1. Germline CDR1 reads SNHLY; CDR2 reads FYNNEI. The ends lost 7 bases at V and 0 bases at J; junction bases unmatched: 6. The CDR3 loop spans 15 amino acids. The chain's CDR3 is CASNRQGRSTDTQYF. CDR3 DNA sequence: TGTGCCAGCAACCGACAGGGGCGTAGCACAGATACGCAGTATTTT.

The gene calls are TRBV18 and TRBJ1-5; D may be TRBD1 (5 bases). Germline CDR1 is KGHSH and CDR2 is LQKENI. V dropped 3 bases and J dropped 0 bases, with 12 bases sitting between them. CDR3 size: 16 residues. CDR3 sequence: CASSPGTVDSNQPQHF. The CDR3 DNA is TGTGCCAGCTCACCCGGGACGGTTGATAGCAATCAGCCCCAGCATTTT.

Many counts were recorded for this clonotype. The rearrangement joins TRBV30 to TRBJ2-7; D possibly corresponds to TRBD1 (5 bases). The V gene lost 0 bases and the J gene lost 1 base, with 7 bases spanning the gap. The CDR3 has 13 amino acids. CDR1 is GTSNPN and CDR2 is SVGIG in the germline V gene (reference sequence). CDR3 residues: CAWSVGDSYEQYF. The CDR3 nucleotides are TGTGCCTGGAGTGTAGGGGATTCCTACGAGCAGTACTTC.

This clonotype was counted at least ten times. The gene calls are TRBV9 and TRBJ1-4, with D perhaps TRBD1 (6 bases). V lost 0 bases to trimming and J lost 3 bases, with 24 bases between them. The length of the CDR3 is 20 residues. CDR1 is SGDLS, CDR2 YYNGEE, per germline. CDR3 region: CASSVGLHPRVRGANEKLFF. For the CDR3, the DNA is TGTGCCAGCAGCGTAGGCCTACACCCGAGGGTCAGGGGCGCTAATGAAAAACTGTTTTTT.

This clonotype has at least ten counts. CDR3 sequence: CSASLSGFSYEQYF. Here the CDR3 DNA reads TGCAGTGCTAGTCTTTCCGGGTTCTCCTACGAGCAGTACTTC. V and J are TRBV20-1 and TRBJ2-7; D remains ambiguous. Germline V gene data show CDR1 as DFQATT and CDR2 as SNEGSKA (reference sequence). The germline V and J ends were trimmed by 3 bases and 0 bases, with 12 bases remaining between them. CDR3 length: 14 amino acids.

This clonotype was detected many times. The CDR3 region is CASSVTGRNTEAFF. The DNA for the CDR3 is TGTGCCAGTAGTGTGACAGGGAGGAACACTGAAGCTTTCTTT. The chain carries TRBV19 and TRBJ1-1; 7 nucleotides match TRBD1. With 5 bases clipped from V and 1 base from J, the junction kept 4 bases outside the gene matches. CDR1 is LNHDA and CDR2 is SQIVND in the germline V gene (reference sequence). CDR3 length: 14 residues.